The 24 T cell receptor beta chains below were found in one sample sequenced in a study of siplizumab effects on memory and regulatory T cells. Sequencing used immunoSEQ multiplex PCR; TCRdb keeps in-frame clones, though not all of them. This sample has 85,000 to 90,000 clones; more than 80% occur once, and the top ten carry 15%. Input material: CD4+ T cells sorted from blood. The receptors originated from a human donor in good health.

V and J are TRBV30 and TRBJ1-2, with D perhaps matching TRBD1 (6 bases). The CDR3 is made up of 13 amino acids. Germline CDR1 reads GTSNPN; CDR2 reads SVGIG (reference sequence). V shed 0 bases and J shed 7 bases, with 12 bases lying between them. The CDR3 loop reads CAWSVQGFGGYTF. The CDR3 coding sequence is TGTGCCTGGAGTGTACAGGGTTTTGGTGGCTACACCTTC.

The chain couples TRBV7-2 to TRBJ1-6; no definite D call. Trimming took 1 base from V and 7 from J, leaving 11 bases between them. CDR1 and CDR2 (germline): SGHTA, FQGNSA. This CDR3 spans 15 amino acids. The CDR3 loop is CASSLGGPVNSPLHF. For the CDR3, the DNA is TGTGCCAGCAGCTTAGGAGGGCCCGTAAATTCACCCCTCCACTTT.

The V gene is TRBV2, the J gene TRBJ2-4; TRBD2 matches at 7 bases. Germline V CDR1 and CDR2: SNHLY, FYNNEI. The J segment lost 6 bases and the V segment lost 8 bases, leaving 7 bases of the junction unmatched. There are 13 residues in the CDR3. CDR3 bases: TGTGCCAGCCGGAACGGGGGGTCAAACATTCAGTACTTC. Its protein product is CASRNGGSNIQYF.

This chain joins TRBV18 and TRBJ2-4; the match to TRBD1 covers 9 bases. The CDR3 spans 14 residues. Germline V gene data show CDR1 as KGHSH and CDR2 as LQKENI. V shed 6 bases, J shed 7 bases, and the junction held 7 bases outside the gene matches. The CDR3 sequence: CASSPPGTGNIQYF. DNA of the CDR3: TGTGCCAGCTCGCCCCCAGGGACAGGGAACATTCAGTACTTC. Complete variable domain (other parts from reference TRBV18 and TRBJ2-4): NAGVMQNPRHLVRRRGQEARLRCSPMKGHSHVYWYRQLPEEGLKFMVYLQKENIIDESGMPKERFSAEFPKEGPSILRIQQVVRGDSAAYFCASSPPGTGNIQYFGAGTRLSVL.

V is TRBV9 and J is TRBJ1-4, with no clear D. The V end was cut by 3 bases, the J end by 0 bases, with 15 bases between. This CDR3 is built from 17 residues. Germline CDR1 SGDLS, CDR2 YYNGEE. The CDR3 DNA is TGTGCCAGCAGCGCGTCCGTAAGTCTTGCAACTAATGAAAAACTGTTTTTT. This codes for CASSASVSLATNEKLFF.

The rearrangement links TRBV12-5 to TRBJ2-7; D might be TRBD1 or TRBD2, each matching 7 bases. This CDR3 has 14 amino acids. Trimming shortened V by 5 bases and J by 1 base, and 12 bases separated the two germline ends. From germline, CDR1 is LGHNT and CDR2 FRNRAP. CDR3 sequence reads: CASGAGGASYEQYF. The CDR3, as DNA: TGTGCTAGTGGTGCAGGGGGGGCATCCTACGAGCAGTACTTC.

The V gene is TRBV4-1, the J gene TRBJ2-7, with TRBD2 identical over 14 bases. The CDR3 extends over 17 amino acids. In germline, CDR1 is MGHRA, CDR2 YSYEKL. After removal of 0 bases from V and 4 bases from J, the junction contained 5 bases not matched to a gene. The CDR3 coding sequence is TGCGCCAGCAGCCAAGAGGGGGGGACTAGCGGGAGTTACGAGCAGTACTTC. The encoded protein is CASSQEGGTSGSYEQYF.

The V gene is TRBV6-6, the J gene TRBJ1-5; D not resolved. Trimming removed 6 bases from V and 3 bases from J, with 15 bases in between. The CDR3 is 15 amino acids. The germline CDR1 and CDR2 sequences are MNHNY and SVGAGI (reference sequence). CDR3 loop: CASRRTPLANQPQHF. The CDR3 DNA reads TGTGCCAGCAGGCGGACTCCGCTAGCCAATCAGCCCCAGCATTTT.

The rearrangement uses TRBV6-1 and TRBJ2-3, with D perhaps matching TRBD1 (6 bases). The CDR3 runs to 13 residues. V was clipped by 4 bases and J by 4 bases, with 9 bases between them. Per germline, CDR1 MNHNS and CDR2 SASEGT. CDR3 residues: CASSAYRADTQYF. The DNA of the CDR3 is TGTGCCAGCAGTGCATACAGGGCAGATACGCAGTATTTT.

The chain recombines TRBV4-3 with TRBJ1-1; possible D gene TRBD1, 5 bases. The germline V gene encodes CDR1 LGHNA and CDR2 YSLEER. The CDR3 spans 15 residues. With 0 bases removed from V and 4 bases from J, the gap between germline ends came to 12 bases. The CDR3 sequence is CASSQERGGGTEAFF. CDR3 coding DNA: TGCGCCAGCAGCCAAGAACGGGGGGGAGGCACTGAAGCTTTCTTT.

The chain uses TRBV30 and TRBJ2-3, with D unclear. The CDR3 extends over 14 amino acids. Trimming stripped 4 bases from V and 8 bases from J, with 19 bases between. Looked up from germline, CDR1 is GTSNPN and CDR2 is SVGIG (reference sequence). This chain's CDR3 is CAWNLLGQFGTQYF. CDR3 coding DNA: TGTGCCTGGAATCTACTGGGTCAGTTCGGTACGCAGTATTTT.

Only one count was recorded for this clone. The chain carries TRBV5-1 and TRBJ2-7, with D possibly matching TRBD1 (5 bases). Trimming removed 4 bases from V and 4 bases from J, with 15 bases in between. Germline CDR1 reads SGHRS; CDR2 reads YFSETQ. CDR3 length: 14 residues. The CDR3 is CASSPGQGLYEQYF. CDR3 bases: TGCGCCAGCAGCCCCGGACAAGGATTATACGAGCAGTACTTC.

The chain links TRBV5-4 to TRBJ2-1, with D perhaps matching TRBD2 (5 bases). The CDR3 is 13 residues long. The V end lost 2 bases, the J end lost 7 bases, and 10 bases lay between the germline ends. Germline assignment: CDR1 SGHNT and CDR2 YYREEE (reference sequence). CDR3 region: CASSLTGTNEQFF. Here the CDR3 DNA reads TGTGCCAGCAGCTTAACGGGAACGAATGAGCAGTTCTTC.

The chain is built from TRBV25-1 and TRBJ2-1; 11 bases match TRBD2. V gave up 7 bases and J gave up 7 bases; unmatched junction bases: 12. This CDR3 is built from 16 residues. Germline V gene sequence: CDR1 MGHDK, CDR2 SYGVNS. The chain's CDR3 is CASTDALAGGGNEQFF. CDR3 nucleotides: TGTGCCAGCACCGATGCGTTAGCGGGAGGGGGGAATGAGCAGTTCTTC.

The chain is built from TRBV5-6 and TRBJ2-3; D perhaps matches TRBD1 (5 bases). Deletions cut 0 bases from V and 2 bases from J, with 10 bases between. The germline V gene has CDR1 SGHDT and CDR2 YYEEEE. CDR3 size: 15 residues. The CDR3 sequence: CASSLDPGFTDTQYF. As DNA, the CDR3 is TGTGCCAGCAGCTTGGATCCAGGGTTCACAGATACGCAGTATTTT.

On this clone itself: Other DNA sequences in the same sample also yield this CDR3. The J gene is TRBJ1-1, the V gene TRBV6-6; D remains unclear. This CDR3 is 12 amino acids long. The germline gives CDR1 MNHNY, CDR2 SVGAGI (reference sequence). Trimming cost V 0 bases and J 7 bases, with 6 bases left between them. The CDR3 region has the DNA TGTGCCAGCAGTTACTCGGGCCGTGAAGCTTTCTTT. Its translation: CASSYSGREAFF.

This chain links TRBV30 with TRBJ2-3, with 8 bases that match TRBD2. The length of the CDR3 is 17 residues. The V gene end was trimmed by 1 base and the J gene end by 0 bases; junction bases not matched to a gene: 9. Germline-derived CDR1 and CDR2 are GTSNPN and SVGIG (reference sequence). The DNA for the CDR3 is TGTGCCTGGAGTGGCGGCACTAGCGGCTTTAGCACAGATACGCAGTATTTT. Translated, it gives CAWSGGTSGFSTDTQYF.

This chain connects TRBV6-6 to TRBJ2-7; the D gene is possibly TRBD2 (5 bases). Germline V gives CDR1 MNHNY, CDR2 SVGAGI (reference sequence). V lost 11 bases, J lost 7 bases, and 15 bases lay in between. This CDR3 has 11 residues. CDR3 nucleotide sequence: TGTGCCTCCAAACTGACGGGGGAGCAGTACTTC. Amino acid sequence: CASKLTGEQYF.

The V call is TRBV28, the J call TRBJ1-1; unclear D gene. The CDR3 is made up of 14 amino acids. Trimming took off 2 bases at V and 2 bases at J, with 9 bases between the two ends. From germline, CDR1 is MDHEN and CDR2 SYDVKM. The CDR3 DNA reads TGTGCCAGCAGTTTAGCTTCGAGAAACACTGAAGCTTTCTTT. Protein: CASSLASRNTEAFF. Combining the CDR3 with reference TRBV28 and TRBJ1-1 gives the whole variable domain DVKVTQSSRYLVKRTGEKVFLECVQDMDHENMFWYRQDPGLGLRLIYFSYDVKMKEKGDIPEGYSVSREKKERFSLILESASTNQTSMYLCASSLASRNTEAFFGQGTRLTVV.

This clone was counted a single time. This chain joins TRBV10-3 and TRBJ2-5; D is undetermined. The V end was cut by 8 bases, the J end by 1 base, with 14 bases between. Germline assignment: CDR1 ENHRY and CDR2 SYGVKD. There are 14 residues in the CDR3. As DNA, the CDR3 is TGTGCCATCGCTCCCGGTGGCTCCCAAGAGACCCAGTACTTC. Translating gives CAIAPGGSQETQYF.

The chain carries TRBV7-2 and TRBJ1-1; D possibly corresponds to TRBD1 (5 bases). Germline V CDR1 and CDR2: SGHTA, FQGNSA. V dropped 2 bases and J dropped 4 bases, with 11 bases sitting between them. This CDR3 is built from 14 residues. The CDR3 DNA reads TGTGCCAGCAGCTTATGGCCAGGGAGCACTGAAGCTTTCTTT. It translates to CASSLWPGSTEAFF.

The chain joins TRBV7-2 to TRBJ1-1; D possibly corresponds to TRBD1 (6 bases). The CDR3 loop spans 13 amino acids. CDR1 is SGHTA and CDR2 is FQGNSA in the germline V gene. Deletions cut 0 bases from V and 8 bases from J, with 10 bases between. CDR3 protein: CASSLAQTGEAFF. The CDR3 bases are TGTGCCAGCAGCTTAGCTCAAACAGGGGAAGCTTTCTTT.

This sequence joins TRBV30 and TRBJ2-3; D ambiguous. This CDR3 has 12 amino acids. Germline-derived CDR1 and CDR2 are GTSNPN and SVGIG (reference sequence). With 5 bases removed from V and 4 bases from J, the gap between germline ends came to 10 bases. The CDR3 DNA reads TGTGCCTGGGGGCCTACGTCAGATACGCAGTATTTT. It encodes CAWGPTSDTQYF.

The chain joins TRBV6-6 to TRBJ2-3; D gene uncertain. CDR1 and CDR2 from the germline V gene are MNHNY and SVGAGI (reference sequence). Between the trimmed V and J ends, which lost 7 bases and 2 bases, there was a span of 13 bases. The CDR3 extends over 14 amino acids. CDR3: CASIQAEHTDTQYF. The DNA for the CDR3 is TGTGCCAGCATCCAGGCGGAACACACAGATACGCAGTATTTT.